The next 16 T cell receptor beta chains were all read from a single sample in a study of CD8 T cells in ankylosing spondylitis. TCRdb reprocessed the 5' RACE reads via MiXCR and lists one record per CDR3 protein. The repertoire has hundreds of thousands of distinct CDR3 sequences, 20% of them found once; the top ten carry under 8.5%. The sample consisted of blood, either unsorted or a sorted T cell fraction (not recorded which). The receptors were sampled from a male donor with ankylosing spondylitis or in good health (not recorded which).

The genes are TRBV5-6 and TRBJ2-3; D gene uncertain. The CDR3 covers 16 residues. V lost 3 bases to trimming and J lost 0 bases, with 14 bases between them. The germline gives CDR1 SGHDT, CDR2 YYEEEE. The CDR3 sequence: CASSSPRTASTDTQYF. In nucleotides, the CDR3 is TGTGCCAGCAGCTCCCCCCGCACAGCTAGCACAGATACGCAGTATTTT.

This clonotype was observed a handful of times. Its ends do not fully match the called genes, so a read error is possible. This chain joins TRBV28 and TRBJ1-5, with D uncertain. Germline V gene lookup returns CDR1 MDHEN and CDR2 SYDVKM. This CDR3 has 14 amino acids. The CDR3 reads CTSSLGQINQPQHF. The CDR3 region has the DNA TGTACCAGCAGTTTGGGCCAGATCAATCAGCCCCAGCATTTT.

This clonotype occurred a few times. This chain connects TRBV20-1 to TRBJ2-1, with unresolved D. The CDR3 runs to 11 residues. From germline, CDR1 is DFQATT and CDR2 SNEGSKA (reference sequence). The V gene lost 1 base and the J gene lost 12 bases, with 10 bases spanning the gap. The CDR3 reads CSARAVKGQFF. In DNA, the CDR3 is TGCAGTGCTAGAGCAGTAAAGGGGCAGTTCTTC.

The CDR3 loop reads CSAGGSDTGELFF. In DNA, the CDR3 is TGCAGCGCTGGGGGGTCGGACACCGGGGAGCTGTTTTTT. The genes are TRBV29-1 and TRBJ2-2; possible D gene TRBD2, 6 bases. V lost 7 bases and J lost 3, with 12 bases in between. CDR1 is SQVTM, CDR2 ANQGSEA, per germline. The CDR3 runs 13 residues.

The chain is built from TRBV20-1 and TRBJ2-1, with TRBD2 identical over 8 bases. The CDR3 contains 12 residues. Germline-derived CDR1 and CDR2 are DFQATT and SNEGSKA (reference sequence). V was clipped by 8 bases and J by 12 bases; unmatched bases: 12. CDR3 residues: CSSGSLPRGQFF. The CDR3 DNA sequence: TGCAGTAGCGGGAGCCTCCCTAGAGGGCAGTTCTTC.

The CDR3: CASNLAGAYNEQFF. The CDR3 nucleotides read TGTGCCAGCAACCTAGCGGGAGCGTACAATGAGCAGTTCTTC. J is TRBJ2-1 and V is TRBV2; 10 bases line up with TRBD2. Losses at the gene ends were 7 bases for V and 4 bases for J; bases not matched to a gene: 4. There are 14 residues in the CDR3. Germline V gene lookup returns CDR1 SNHLY and CDR2 FYNNEI.

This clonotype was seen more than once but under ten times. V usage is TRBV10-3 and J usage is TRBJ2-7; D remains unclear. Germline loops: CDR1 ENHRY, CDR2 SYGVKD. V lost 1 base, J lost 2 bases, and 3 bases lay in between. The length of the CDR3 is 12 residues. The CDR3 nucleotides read TGTGCCATCAGTGAGTTCCCCTACGAGCAGTACGTC. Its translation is CAISEFPYEQYV.

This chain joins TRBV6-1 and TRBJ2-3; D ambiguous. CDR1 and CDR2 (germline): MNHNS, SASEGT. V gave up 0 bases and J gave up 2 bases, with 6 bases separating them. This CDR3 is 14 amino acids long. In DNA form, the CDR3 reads TGTGCCAGCAGTGAAGCAGGGTACACAGATACGCAGTATTTT. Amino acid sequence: CASSEAGYTDTQYF.

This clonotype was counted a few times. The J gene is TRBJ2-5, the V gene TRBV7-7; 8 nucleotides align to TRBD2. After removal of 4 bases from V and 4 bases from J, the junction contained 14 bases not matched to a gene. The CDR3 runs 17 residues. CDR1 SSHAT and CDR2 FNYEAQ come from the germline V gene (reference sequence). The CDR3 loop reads CASSSRSASGSGETQYF. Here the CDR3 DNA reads TGTGCCAGCAGCTCCCGGTCGGCGAGCGGGAGTGGAGAGACCCAGTACTTC.

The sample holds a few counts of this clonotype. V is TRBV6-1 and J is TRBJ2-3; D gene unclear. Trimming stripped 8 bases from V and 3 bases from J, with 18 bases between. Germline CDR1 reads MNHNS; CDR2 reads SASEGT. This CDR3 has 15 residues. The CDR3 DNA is TGTGCCAGCTCTTTAGGGCTAGGAGAAACAGATACGCAGTATTTT. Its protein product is CASSLGLGETDTQYF.

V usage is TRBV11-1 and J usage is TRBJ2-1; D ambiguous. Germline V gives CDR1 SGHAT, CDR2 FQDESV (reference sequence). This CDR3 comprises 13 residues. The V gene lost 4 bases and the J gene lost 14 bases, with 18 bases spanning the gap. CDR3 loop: CASSSVALQGKFF. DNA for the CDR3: TGTGCCAGCAGCTCCGTTGCTCTGCAAGGCAAGTTCTTC.

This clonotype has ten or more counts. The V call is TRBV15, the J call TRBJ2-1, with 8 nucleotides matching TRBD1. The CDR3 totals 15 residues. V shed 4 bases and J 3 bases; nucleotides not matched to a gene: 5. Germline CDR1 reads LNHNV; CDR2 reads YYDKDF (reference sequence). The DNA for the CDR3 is TGTGCCACCAGCATCCGGGACAGGCACTACAATGAGCAGTTCTTC. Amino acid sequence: CATSIRDRHYNEQFF. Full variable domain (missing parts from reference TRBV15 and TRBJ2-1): DAMVIQNPRYQVTQFGKPVTLSCSQTLNHNVMYWYQQKSSQAPKLLFHYYDKDFNNEADTPDNFQSRRPNTSFCFLDIRSPGLGDTAMYLCATSIRDRHYNEQFFGPGTRLTVL.

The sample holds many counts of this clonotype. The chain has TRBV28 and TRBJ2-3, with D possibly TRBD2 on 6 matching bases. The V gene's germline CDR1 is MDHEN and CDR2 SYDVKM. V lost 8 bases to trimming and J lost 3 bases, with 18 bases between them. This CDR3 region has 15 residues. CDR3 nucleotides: TGTGCCAGCTCAGGTACGCGGGGCCGGACAGATACGCAGTATTTT. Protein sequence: CASSGTRGRTDTQYF.

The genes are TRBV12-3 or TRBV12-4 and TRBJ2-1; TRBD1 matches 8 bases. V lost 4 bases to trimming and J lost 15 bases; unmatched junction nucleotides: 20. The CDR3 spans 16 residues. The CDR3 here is CASSSRGRTGQANGFF. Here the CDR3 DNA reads TGTGCCAGCAGTTCTCGGGGAAGGACAGGGCAGGCCAACGGGTTCTTC.

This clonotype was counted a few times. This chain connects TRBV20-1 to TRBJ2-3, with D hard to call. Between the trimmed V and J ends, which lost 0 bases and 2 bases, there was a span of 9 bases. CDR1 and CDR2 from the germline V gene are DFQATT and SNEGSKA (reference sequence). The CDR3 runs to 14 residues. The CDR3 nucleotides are TGCAGTGCTAGAGATAGACAACCCACAGATACGCAGTATTTT. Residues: CSARDRQPTDTQYF.

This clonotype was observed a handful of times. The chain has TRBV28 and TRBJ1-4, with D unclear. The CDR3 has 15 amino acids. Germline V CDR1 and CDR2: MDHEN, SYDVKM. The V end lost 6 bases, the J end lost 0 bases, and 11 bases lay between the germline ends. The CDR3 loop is CASRGGSATNEKLFF. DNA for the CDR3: TGTGCCAGCAGGGGAGGATCCGCAACTAATGAAAAACTGTTTTTT. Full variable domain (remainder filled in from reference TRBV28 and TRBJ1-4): DVKVTQSSRYLVKRTGEKVFLECVQDMDHENMFWYRQDPGLGLRLIYFSYDVKMKEKGDIPEGYSVSREKKERFSLILESASTNQTSMYLCASRGGSATNEKLFFGSGTQLSVL.